One sample yielded the 32 T cell receptor beta chains listed below, sequenced in a study of T cells in Graves' hyperthyroidism and ophthalmopathy. The CDR3 regions of TCR beta were amplified from RNA transcripts. HTBI primers were the set used in a first-round RT-PCR of the TCR CDR3. TCRdb analysed the multiplex PCR reads with MiXCR anew, one entry per CDR3 protein. The sample holds hundreds of thousands of distinct CDR3 sequences, about an eighth seen once. Input material: blood. The receptors derive from a man in his fifties or sixties with Graves' ophthalmopathy.

This clonotype was observed at least ten times. The V call is TRBV2, the J call TRBJ2-7; D remains ambiguous. The CDR3 extends over 13 amino acids. The V end lost 6 bases, the J end lost 2 bases, and 11 bases lay between the germline ends. Per the germline V gene, CDR1 is SNHLY and CDR2 is FYNNEI. The DNA for the CDR3 is TGTGCCAGCAGATTGGGCCTTACCTACGAGCAGTACTTC. It yields the protein CASRLGLTYEQYF.

This clonotype occurred many times. V usage is TRBV7-2 and J usage is TRBJ2-7; 12 nucleotides agree with TRBD2. V was clipped by 1 base and J by 2 bases; unmatched bases: 3. The germline CDR1 and CDR2 sequences are SGHTA and FQGNSA. The CDR3 is 16 residues long. The CDR3 reads CASSLDSSGRAYEQYF. The CDR3 nucleotides are TGTGCCAGCAGCTTAGATTCTAGCGGGAGGGCCTACGAGCAGTACTTC.

CDR3 coding DNA: TGTGCCAGCAGCTTATACAGTCCTAGCAATCAGCCCCAGCATTTT. Encoded protein: CASSLYSPSNQPQHF. V usage is TRBV7-2 and J usage is TRBJ1-5; unclear D gene. This CDR3 comprises 15 residues. V lost 2 bases and J lost 0, with 8 bases in between. Germline lookup yields CDR1 SGHTA and CDR2 FQGNSA.

Many counts were recorded for this clonotype. This chain uses TRBV20-1 with TRBJ2-1, with TRBD2 matching over 16 bases. Germline lookup yields CDR1 DFQATT and CDR2 SNEGSKA (reference sequence). The CDR3 contains 15 residues. J was trimmed by 9 bases and V by 6 bases; bases with no gene match: 8. CDR3 sequence: CSADPGTSGRGEQFF. Here the CDR3 DNA reads TGCAGTGCCGATCCCGGGACTAGCGGGAGGGGTGAGCAGTTCTTC.

This clonotype turned up a few times. V is TRBV29-1 and J is TRBJ2-5; 7 bases are shared with TRBD2. In germline, CDR1 is SQVTM, CDR2 ANQGSEA. Unmatched junction bases numbered 12, after V lost 7 bases and J lost 1 base. The CDR3 totals 15 residues. CDR3 nucleotide sequence: TGCAGCGCTGCCGGTGGGGGGAGGGTCCAAGAGACCCAGTACTTC. Translating it yields CSAAGGGRVQETQYF.

This clonotype appeared a few times. The chain employs TRBV7-9 and TRBJ2-1; D perhaps matches TRBD2 (6 bases). Germline loops: CDR1 SEHNR, CDR2 FQNEAQ (reference sequence). This CDR3 region has 13 residues. Trimming left V 10 bases short and J 15 bases short, with 25 bases between. CDR3 region: CATDIPPGLGRFF. As DNA, the CDR3 is TGTGCCACCGATATACCCCCGGGACTCGGCCGGTTCTTC.

This clonotype was seen many times. J is TRBJ2-5 and V is TRBV11-3, with TRBD2 identical over 9 bases. The CDR3 spans 16 residues. The junction had 7 bases not matched to a gene; V was cut back by 2 bases and J by 3 bases. Germline V CDR1 and CDR2: SGHNT, YENEEA. This CDR3 reads CASSLILAGGKETQYF. The CDR3, as DNA: TGTGCCAGCAGCTTAATTCTGGCGGGAGGGAAAGAGACCCAGTACTTC.

This clonotype was seen many times. The genes are TRBV30 and TRBJ2-5; 7 bases are shared with TRBD1. The CDR3 contains 22 residues. Losses at the gene ends were 1 base for V and 0 bases for J; bases not matched to a gene: 26. From germline, CDR1 is GTSNPN and CDR2 SVGIG (reference sequence). The CDR3 spells CAWSALLGPRPGQMVHQETQYF. The DNA of the CDR3 is TGTGCCTGGAGTGCCTTACTCGGACCAAGACCGGGACAGATGGTTCACCAAGAGACCCAGTACTTC.

This clonotype was recorded a few times. J is TRBJ2-7 and V is TRBV27; 7 bases are a match to TRBD1. J was trimmed by 4 bases and V by 7 bases; bases with no gene match: 10. This CDR3 spans 14 amino acids. Looked up from germline, CDR1 is MNHEY and CDR2 is SMNVEV (reference sequence). The CDR3 sequence: CASKRGRDGYEQYF. The CDR3 DNA sequence: TGTGCCAGCAAGAGGGGGCGAGACGGGTACGAGCAGTACTTC.

This clonotype was counted ten times or more. This rearrangement joins TRBV11-2 to TRBJ2-2; the match to TRBD2 covers 11 bases. The CDR3 extends over 17 amino acids. CDR1 SGHAT and CDR2 FQNNGV come from the germline V gene. V shed 0 bases and J 0 bases; nucleotides not matched to a gene: 0. The CDR3 nucleotides read TGTGCCAGCAGCTTAGAGGGACTAGCGGCGAACACCGGGGAGCTGTTTTTT. This gives the protein CASSLEGLAANTGELFF.

This clonotype occurred many times. The chain couples TRBV30 to TRBJ1-6, with D possibly matching TRBD1 (6 bases). CDR3 length equals 14 residues. Per the germline V gene, CDR1 is GTSNPN and CDR2 is SVGIG (reference sequence). V was pared by 1 base and J by 14 bases, with 18 bases between. CDR3 amino acids: CAWSEPPQGMTLHF. For the CDR3, the DNA is TGTGCCTGGAGTGAGCCCCCTCAGGGGATGACCCTCCACTTT. Together with reference TRBV30 and TRBJ1-6, the CDR3 gives the full variable domain: SQTIHQWPATLVQPVGSPLSLECTVEGTSNPNLYWYRQAAGRGLQLLFYSVGIGQISSEVPQNLSASRPQDRQFILSSKKLLLSDSGFYLCAWSEPPQGMTLHFGNGTRLTVT.

In this sample, this clonotype turned up a few times. This chain uses TRBV5-5 with TRBJ2-2; a weak D match, TRBD1 (6 bases). Trimming shortened V by 3 bases and J by 4 bases, and 16 bases separated the two germline ends. Germline loops: CDR1 SGHKS, CDR2 YYEKEE (reference sequence). The CDR3 contains 16 residues. DNA for the CDR3: TGTGCCAGCAGCTCCGGACAGCTAGTAAGCACCGGGGAGCTGTTTTTT. Translated, it gives CASSSGQLVSTGELFF.

V is TRBV20-1 and J is TRBJ2-1; 7 positions agree with TRBD2. Germline CDR1 reads DFQATT; CDR2 reads SNEGSKA (reference sequence). CDR3 length: 15 residues. Germline trimming cut 7 bases from V and 2 bases from J; bases unmatched to any gene: 11. The CDR3 sequence is CSVPRAGVTYNEQFF. For the CDR3, the DNA is TGCAGTGTCCCACGGGCGGGAGTAACCTACAATGAGCAGTTCTTC.

The genes are TRBV4-1 and TRBJ2-3; 7 nucleotides align to TRBD2. CDR1 is MGHRA and CDR2 is YSYEKL in the germline V gene. This CDR3 is built from 18 residues. Germline trimming cut 0 bases from V and 11 bases from J; bases unmatched to any gene: 20. CDR3 residues: CASSQEPKLLAATNGQYF. Here the CDR3 DNA reads TGCGCCAGCAGCCAAGAACCAAAGCTTCTAGCGGCTACGAATGGGCAGTATTTT.

The V and J genes are TRBV6-5 and TRBJ2-3; 14 positions agree with TRBD2. The J segment lost 6 bases and the V segment lost 0 bases, leaving 8 bases of the junction unmatched. Germline V gene data show CDR1 as MNHEY and CDR2 as SVGAGI. The CDR3 runs 18 residues. CDR3 nucleotides: TGTGCCAGCAGTTACTCAAGGGGACTAGCGGGGGTAGCCGATACGCAGTATTTT. It codes for CASSYSRGLAGVADTQYF.

This clonotype has at least ten counts. This chain uses TRBV2 with TRBJ2-6; 8 nucleotides agree with TRBD1. Looked up from germline, CDR1 is SNHLY and CDR2 is FYNNEI. There are 16 residues in the CDR3. The V gene end was trimmed by 6 bases and the J gene end by 0 bases; junction bases not matched to a gene: 4. The CDR3 DNA is TGTGCCAGCAGGGGGACAGGATTCTCTGGGGCCAACGTCCTGACTTTC. This gives the protein CASRGTGFSGANVLTF.

The CDR3 protein is CASSENYVNTEAFF. CDR3 nucleotide sequence: TGTGCCAGCAGCGAAAACTACGTGAACACTGAAGCTTTCTTT. The chain is built from TRBV28 and TRBJ1-1; no firm D call. V dropped 6 bases and J dropped 0 bases, with 11 bases sitting between them. This CDR3 comprises 14 residues. The germline CDR1 and CDR2 sequences are MDHEN and SYDVKM.

The J gene is TRBJ1-2, the V gene TRBV9, with no clear D. Germline lookup yields CDR1 SGDLS and CDR2 YYNGEE. The V end was cut by 0 bases, the J end by 5 bases, with 11 bases between. The CDR3 length is 14 residues. This CDR3 reads CASSVASTQYGYTF. The CDR3 DNA reads as TGTGCCAGCAGCGTAGCCTCCACGCAATATGGCTACACCTTC. Complete variable domain (other parts from reference TRBV9 and TRBJ1-2): DSGVTQTPKHLITATGQRVTLRCSPRSGDLSVYWYQQSLDQGLQFLIQYYNGEERAKGNILERFSAQQFPDLHSELNLSSLELGDSALYFCASSVASTQYGYTFGSGTRLTVV.

The chain recombines TRBV29-1 with TRBJ2-4; 8 bases map to TRBD1. V shed 6 bases, J shed 8 bases, and the junction held 6 bases outside the gene matches. The length of the CDR3 is 12 residues. Germline CDR1 SQVTM, CDR2 ANQGSEA. DNA of the CDR3: TGCAGCGTCGGGACAGGTCTGGACATTCAGTACTTC. Translation: CSVGTGLDIQYF.

This clonotype was found many times. The V gene is TRBV28, the J gene TRBJ1-1; TRBD1 matches at 9 bases. The ends lost 5 bases at V and 4 bases at J; junction bases unmatched: 5. The V gene's germline CDR1 is MDHEN and CDR2 SYDVKM. The CDR3 runs 14 residues. Written as DNA, the CDR3 is TGTGCCAGCAGTACTCAGGGACAGGGCACTGAAGCTTTCTTT. It is translated as CASSTQGQGTEAFF.

The gene calls are TRBV24-1 and TRBJ1-1; D call uncertain. The CDR3 sequence is 13 residues long. Trimming stripped 7 bases from V and 5 bases from J, with 13 bases between. Germline V gene lookup returns CDR1 KGHDR and CDR2 SFDVKD. CDR3 nucleotides: TGTGCCACCAGCGCCTATAGCAGGACTGAAGCTTTCTTT. This sequence encodes CATSAYSRTEAFF.

In its sample, this clonotype was seen once. V and J are TRBV3-1 and TRBJ2-5; D ambiguous. Germline V lookup: CDR1 LGHDT, CDR2 YNNKEL (reference sequence). This CDR3 has 15 residues. Deletions cut 5 bases from V and 3 bases from J, with 16 bases between. The CDR3 region has the DNA TGTGCCAGCAGCGTAGCTCGGTTGGCGAAAGAGACCCAGTACTTC. This gives the protein CASSVARLAKETQYF.

This clonotype was detected many times. The CDR3: CSVVTGTGRNYGYTF. DNA of the CDR3: TGCAGCGTTGTAACAGGGACAGGGCGAAACTATGGCTACACCTTC. This rearrangement joins TRBV29-1 to TRBJ1-2; TRBD1 agrees at 9 bases. The germline V gene has CDR1 SQVTM and CDR2 ANQGSEA. The junction had 8 bases not matched to a gene; V was cut back by 4 bases and J by 2 bases. CDR3 length: 15 amino acids. The full variable domain, its missing parts supplied by reference TRBV29-1 and TRBJ1-2, is SAVISQKPSRDICQRGTSLTIQCQVDSQVTMMFWYRQQPGQSLTLIATANQGSEATYESGFVIDKFPISRPNLTFSTLTVSNMSPEDSSIYLCSVVTGTGRNYGYTFGSGTRLTVV.

This clonotype was seen ten or more times. The gene calls are TRBV7-9 and TRBJ2-7; 9 nucleotides agree with TRBD2. V lost 5 bases, J lost 0 bases, and 5 bases stayed unmatched. Germline CDR1 and CDR2: SEHNR and FQNEAQ (reference sequence). This CDR3 has 15 residues. This CDR3 reads CASSAGGGSSYEQYF. CDR3 sequence (DNA): TGTGCCAGCAGCGCGGGGGGGGGGAGCTCCTACGAGCAGTACTTC.

This sequence joins TRBV19 and TRBJ1-5; D unresolved. Trimming removed 2 bases at V and 6 bases at J, with 8 bases between. The CDR3 is made up of 13 amino acids. Germline CDR1 LNHDA, CDR2 SQIVND (reference sequence). In nucleotides, the CDR3 is TGTGCCAGTAGTATATCGGGGATTCAGCCCCAGCATTTT. It specifies CASSISGIQPQHF.

This clonotype has just a few counts. The chain links TRBV29-1 to TRBJ2-7; TRBD1 or TRBD2 may be the D gene (6 bases each). Trimming left V 5 bases short and J 5 bases short, with 19 bases between. The CDR3 runs to 14 residues. The V gene's germline CDR1 is SQVTM and CDR2 ANQGSEA. The CDR3 DNA reads TGCAGCGTTTCCCAGGGGCCCGGGAGTGACGAGCAGTACTTC. This gives the protein CSVSQGPGSDEQYF.

This clonotype was seen ten or more times. The chain carries TRBV11-2 and TRBJ2-3; 9 bases fit TRBD2. This CDR3 contains 14 residues. V dropped 1 base and J dropped 8; count of bases not matched to a gene: 4. In germline, CDR1 is SGHAT, CDR2 FQNNGV. The CDR3 reads CASSLGTSEGTQYF. CDR3 DNA: TGTGCCAGCAGCTTAGGGACTAGCGAGGGTACGCAGTATTTT. Together with reference TRBV11-2 and TRBJ2-3, the CDR3 gives the full variable domain: EAGVAQSPRYKIIEKRQSVAFWCNPISGHATLYWYQQILGQGPKLLIQFQNNGVVDDSQLPKDRFSAERLKGVDSTLKIQPAKLEDSAVYLCASSLGTSEGTQYFGPGTRLTVL.

The rearrangement links TRBV6-1 to TRBJ2-4; D is uncertain. The germline gives CDR1 MNHNS, CDR2 SASEGT. The CDR3 loop spans 15 amino acids. The ends were cut back, 5 bases at V and 0 bases at J, with 11 bases in the middle. CDR3 region: CASSLSRAAKNIQYF. CDR3 nucleotide sequence: TGTGCCAGCAGTTTGTCAAGGGCAGCCAAAAACATTCAGTACTTC.

This clonotype was counted ten times or more. V is TRBV7-2 and J is TRBJ2-7; D tentatively fits TRBD1 or TRBD2 (5 bases each). This CDR3 region has 14 residues. V lost 4 bases, J lost 2 bases, and 12 bases lay in between. CDR1 and CDR2 (germline): SGHTA, FQGNSA. The CDR3 spells CASSWGRETYEQYF. The CDR3, as DNA: TGTGCCAGCAGCTGGGGCAGGGAGACCTACGAGCAGTACTTC. The complete variable domain, with remaining parts taken from reference TRBV7-2 and TRBJ2-7, reads GAGVSQSPSNKVTEKGKDVELRCDPISGHTALYWYRQSLGQGLEFLIYFQGNSAPDKSGLPSDRFSAERTGGSVSTLTIQRTQQEDSAVYLCASSWGRETYEQYFGPGTRLTVT.

This clonotype was seen more than once but under ten times. The chain has TRBV10-3 and TRBJ2-7; D is unresolved. The germline V gene encodes CDR1 ENHRY and CDR2 SYGVKD. Trimming stripped 11 bases from V and 1 base from J, with 15 bases between. The CDR3 is 13 residues long. The CDR3 reads CAASRTLSYEQYF. For the CDR3, the DNA is TGTGCCGCCAGCCGGACCCTATCCTACGAGCAGTACTTC.

This clonotype was counted at least ten times. The CDR3 protein is CASSLQGGSTDTQYF. DNA of the CDR3: TGCGCCAGCAGCTTACAGGGAGGTAGCACAGATACGCAGTATTTT. J is TRBJ2-3 and V is TRBV5-1; D is possibly TRBD1 or TRBD2 (6 bases each). The CDR3 is 15 residues long. V lost 2 bases to trimming and J lost 0 bases, with 10 bases between them. CDR1 SGHRS and CDR2 YFSETQ come from the germline V gene. Using reference TRBV5-1 and TRBJ2-3 for the parts outside the CDR3, the full variable domain is KAGVTQTPRYLIKTRGQQVTLSCSPISGHRSVSWYQQTPGQGLQFLFEYFSETQRNKGNFPGRFSGRQFSNSRSEMNVSTLELGDSALYLCASSLQGGSTDTQYFGPGTRLTVL.

This clonotype has more than one count but fewer than ten. The rearrangement uses TRBV7-2 and TRBJ1-5; no clear D. V dropped 2 bases and J dropped 3 bases, with 8 bases sitting between them. The CDR3 loop spans 14 amino acids. Germline CDR1 reads SGHTA; CDR2 reads FQGNSA. CDR3: CASSLQVNNQPQHF. The CDR3 DNA reads TGTGCCAGCAGCTTACAGGTTAACAATCAGCCCCAGCATTTT.